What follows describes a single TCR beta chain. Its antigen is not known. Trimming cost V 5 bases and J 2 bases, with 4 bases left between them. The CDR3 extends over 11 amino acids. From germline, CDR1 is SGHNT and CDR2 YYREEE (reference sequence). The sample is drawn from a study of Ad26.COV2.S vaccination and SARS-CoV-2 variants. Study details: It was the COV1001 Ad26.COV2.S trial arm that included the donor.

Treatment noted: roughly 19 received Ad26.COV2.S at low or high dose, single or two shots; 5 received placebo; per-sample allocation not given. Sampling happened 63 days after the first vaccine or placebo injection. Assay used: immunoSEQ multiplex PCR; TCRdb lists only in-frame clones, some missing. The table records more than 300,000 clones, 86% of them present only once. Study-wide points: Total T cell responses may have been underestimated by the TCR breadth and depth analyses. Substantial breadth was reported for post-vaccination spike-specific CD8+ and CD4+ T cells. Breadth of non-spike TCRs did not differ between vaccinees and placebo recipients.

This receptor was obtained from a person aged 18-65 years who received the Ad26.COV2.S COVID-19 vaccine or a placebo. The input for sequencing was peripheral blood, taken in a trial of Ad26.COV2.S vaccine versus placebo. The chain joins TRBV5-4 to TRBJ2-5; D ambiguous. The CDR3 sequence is CASSVQETQYF. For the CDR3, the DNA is TGTGCCAGCAGTGTACAAGAGACCCAGTACTTC.